Below, one T cell receptor (beta chain) is given with its context. The CDR3 has 14 residues. Germline CDR1 is GTSNPN and CDR2 is SVGIG (reference sequence). These data belong to a study of cytomegalovirus exposure and HLA in healthy donors. Both 60 Vbeta primers and 13 Jbeta primers went into the PCR. Assay used: immunoSEQ multiplex PCR; TCRdb lists only in-frame clones, some missing. Here the sample spans some 150,000 clones, approximately 80% being singletons. The chain links TRBV30 to TRBJ2-5, with a tentative D call TRBD2 (6 bases). The J call is in doubt because the DNA end fits TRBJ2-7 better. The specimen sequenced was PBMCs. The clonotype comes from a young man in good health and CMV-seropositive. The CDR3 region is CAWSVTGLSYEQYF. In nucleotides, the CDR3 is TGTGCCTGGAGTGTAACGGGACTTTCCTACGAGCAGTACTTC.